This is a list of T cell receptor beta chains from one sample in a study of T cells in localized non-small cell lung cancer. Measured with immunoSEQ multiplex PCR; TCRdb has only the in-frame clones, and not every one. This table has 45,000 to 55,000 clones, around 77% appearing once. The sequenced sample was peripheral blood, obtained before any cancer treatment. The receptors were gathered from a man aged 35-75 years with stage I squamous cell lung carcinoma. Each CDR3 is given with its conserved first and last residue. Each record gives: J gene, clone size, D gene, V gene, CDR3 protein, CDR3 DNA. A D gene is named only where the DNA matches it firmly. The size of a clone is reported for some rows only, either as once, few or many, or as a class for expanded clones.

>TRBJ1-1|-|-|TRBV27
CASIAQGNTEAFF
TGTGCCAGCATTGCACAGGGAAACACTGAAGCTTTCTTT
>TRBJ1-2|-|TRBD1|TRBV7-3
CASSSTPGTGLNYGYTF
TGTGCCAGCAGCTCAACACCCGGGACAGGTCTTAACTATGGCTACACCTTC
>TRBJ2-5|-|TRBD2|TRBV5-4
CASSLLNLAGQETQYF
TGTGCCAGCAGCTTGCTTAATCTAGCGGGGCAAGAGACCCAGTACTTC
>TRBJ1-1|few|-|TRBV14
CASRQTAEAFF
TGTGCCAGCAGACAGACAGCAGAAGCTTTCTTT
>TRBJ2-2|-|-|TRBV9
CASSVGPDTGELFF
TGTGCCAGCAGCGTAGGTCCGGACACCGGGGAGCTGTTTTTT
>TRBJ2-3|few|-|TRBV5-6
CASSFRGPSTDTQYF
TGTGCCAGCAGCTTTAGGGGACCCAGCACAGATACGCAGTATTTT
>TRBJ1-2|once|TRBD1|TRBV7-9
CASSLGRDSPFYGYTF
TGTGCCAGCAGCTTAGGTCGGGACAGCCCATTCTATGGCTACACCTTC
>TRBJ1-1|-|TRBD1|TRBV7-8
CASSRTGVGTEAFF
TGTGCCAGCAGCCGCACAGGGGTAGGCACTGAAGCTTTCTTT
>TRBJ1-2|-|-|TRBV2
CASSEWGARQGGNYGYTF
TGTGCCAGCAGTGAATGGGGGGCTCGGCAGGGAGGTAACTATGGCTACACCTTC
>TRBJ1-1|-|-|TRBV11-2
CASSRQLGTEAFF
TGTGCCAGCAGCCGTCAATTGGGAACTGAAGCTTTCTTT
>TRBJ1-1|-|-|TRBV5-1
CASSLLEAGLGTEAFF
TGCGCCAGCAGTTTGTTGGAGGCGGGGCTTGGCACTGAAGCTTTCTTT
>TRBJ1-3|-|TRBD1|TRBV2
CASRQGQGGINTIYF
TGTGCCAGCAGACAGGGACAGGGTGGGATAAACACCATATATTTT
>TRBJ1-3|-|-|TRBV5-8
CASSPGSSSGNTIYF
TGTGCCAGCAGCCCAGGATCCTCCTCTGGAAACACCATATATTTT
>TRBJ1-1|-|-|TRBV28
CASNPLGDTEAFF
TGTGCCAGCAATCCCCTCGGGGACACTGAAGCTTTCTTT
>TRBJ1-2|-|-|TRBV28
CASSTGLLNYGYTF
TGTGCCAGCAGCACCGGACTGCTCAACTATGGCTACACCTTC
>TRBJ2-7|-|-|TRBV28
CASSPAGIYEQYF
TGTGCCAGCAGCCCCGCGGGGATCTACGAGCAGTACTTC
>TRBJ2-5|large|TRBD2|TRBV4-1
CASTYSGDPRETQYF
TGCGCCAGCACCTATAGCGGGGACCCCCGTGAGACCCAGTACTTC
>TRBJ2-7|-|TRBD1|TRBV11-2
CASSPRGQGAYEQYF
TGTGCCAGCAGCCCCCGGGGACAGGGGGCCTACGAGCAGTACTTC
>TRBJ2-5|-|TRBD1|TRBV5-1
CASSLVDRDEETQYF
TGCGCCAGCAGCTTGGTGGACAGGGACGAAGAGACCCAGTACTTC
>TRBJ1-2|-|-|TRBV5-1
CASSLDRTRANYGYTF
TGCGCCAGCAGCTTGGACCGAACCCGGGCGAACTATGGCTACACCTTC
>TRBJ2-1|-|TRBD1|TRBV10-3
CAISESTGVANEQFF
TGTGCCATCAGTGAGTCCACAGGGGTAGCCAATGAGCAGTTCTTC
>TRBJ2-1|few|TRBD1|TRBV5-1
CASSPGQNNEQFF
TGCGCCAGCAGCCCGGGACAGAACAATGAGCAGTTCTTC
>TRBJ1-5|-|-|TRBV6-6
CASSGGAANNQPQHF
TGTGCCAGCAGTGGGGGCGCGGCCAACAATCAGCCCCAGCATTTT
>TRBJ1-5|-|-|TRBV27
CASSLFGGGVGQPQHF
TGTGCCAGCAGTTTATTTGGAGGGGGAGTGGGACAGCCCCAGCATTTT
>TRBJ2-1|-|-|TRBV20-1
CSARDLGEQFF
TGCAGTGCTAGAGATCTGGGGGAGCAGTTCTTC
>TRBJ2-7|-|-|TRBV30
CAWTTTGYEQYF
TGTGCCTGGACCACGACTGGGTACGAGCAGTACTTC
>TRBJ1-1|-|-|TRBV23-1
CASSSGHSNTEAFF
TGCGCCAGCAGTTCGGGACACTCGAACACTGAAGCTTTCTTT
>TRBJ2-1|-|-|TRBV28
CASSWLSYNEQFF
TGTGCCAGCAGTTGGCTTTCTTACAATGAGCAGTTCTTC
>TRBJ1-2|-|-|TRBV4-3
CASSQVYPTEYGYTF
TGCGCCAGCAGCCAAGTATATCCGACAGAATATGGCTACACCTTC
>TRBJ1-1|-|-|TRBV12-5
CASGLEGRGEAFF
TGTGCTAGTGGTTTGGAAGGGAGGGGTGAAGCTTTCTTT
>TRBJ2-2|-|-|TRBV6-5
CASSYSPWSGELFF
TGTGCCAGCAGTTACTCTCCGTGGTCCGGGGAGCTGTTTTTT
>TRBJ2-2|-|-|TRBV6-4
CASSDSMDSGRELFF
TGTGCCAGCAGTGACTCGATGGACAGTGGGCGGGAGCTGTTTTTT
>TRBJ2-1|-|TRBD1|TRBV5-8
CASSFRGPGEQFF
TGTGCCAGCAGCTTTAGGGGGCCGGGTGAGCAGTTCTTC
>TRBJ1-2|-|TRBD1|TRBV19
CASSSATGGSWGYTF
TGTGCCAGTAGTTCCGCGACAGGGGGCAGTTGGGGCTACACCTTC
>TRBJ1-5|-|-|TRBV19
CASSILGVQPQHF
TGTGCCAGTAGTATTTTGGGTGTACAGCCCCAGCATTTT
>TRBJ1-4|-|TRBD1|TRBV5-1
CASSLGTGEKLFF
TGCGCCAGCAGCTTGGGGACAGGGGAAAAACTGTTTTTT
>TRBJ1-2|few|TRBD1|TRBV5-4
CASSLAGAGGANGYTF
TGTGCCAGCAGCTTGGCGGGGGCAGGGGGCGCAAATGGCTACACCTTC
>TRBJ1-6|once|-|TRBV28
CASSSGSPLHF
TGTGCCAGCAGCTCGGGGTCACCCCTCCACTTT
>TRBJ1-6|medium-sized|-|TRBV2
CASRGGTSSNSPLHF
TGTGCCAGCAGGGGCGGGACCTCCTCTAATTCACCCCTCCACTTT
>TRBJ2-6|once|-|TRBV28
CASSLSRAGANVLTF
TGTGCCAGCAGTTTGAGCAGGGCTGGGGCCAACGTCCTGACTTTC
>TRBJ1-3|-|TRBD1|TRBV18
CASSPTGRDRAGNTIYF
TGTGCCAGCTCACCTACCGGCCGGGACAGGGCTGGAAACACCATATATTTT
>TRBJ2-3|-|TRBD2|TRBV18
CASSPGLAGGRGDTQYF
TGTGCCAGCTCACCCGGACTAGCGGGGGGCCGGGGAGATACGCAGTATTTT
>TRBJ2-7|-|TRBD1|TRBV5-6
CASSAGTGQREQYF
TGTGCCAGCAGTGCCGGGACAGGGCAACGCGAGCAGTACTTC
>TRBJ1-2|-|-|TRBV28
CASGLEYGYTF
TGTGCCAGCGGGCTAGAGTATGGCTACACCTTC
>TRBJ2-2|-|TRBD1|TRBV4-1
CASSQRTGNTGELFF
TGCGCCAGCAGCCAGAGGACAGGGAACACCGGGGAGCTGTTTTTT
>TRBJ2-5|few|-|TRBV7-9
CASSSETEETQYF
TGTGCCAGCAGTTCGGAGACGGAAGAGACCCAGTACTTC
>TRBJ2-1|medium-sized|-|TRBV7-2
CASSSRYNEQFF
TGTGCCAGCAGCTCCAGATACAATGAGCAGTTCTTC
>TRBJ1-2|-|TRBD1|TRBV5-5
CASSLDQGGFNGYTF
TGTGCCAGCAGCTTGGATCAGGGGGGCTTTAATGGCTACACCTTC
>TRBJ2-2|-|-|TRBV5-6
CASSFGGFTGELFF
TGTGCCAGCAGCTTTGGGGGGTTCACCGGGGAGCTGTTTTTT
>TRBJ2-4|once|-|TRBV29-1
CSVVSGDIQYF
TGCAGCGTTGTCTCGGGTGACATTCAGTACTTC
>TRBJ1-5|once|-|TRBV15
CATRLQASSNQPQHF
TGTGCCACCAGACTCCAGGCCTCTAGCAATCAGCCCCAGCATTTT
>TRBJ1-2|-|TRBD1|TRBV4-2
CASSQDQQGANGYTF
TGTGCCAGCAGCCAAGACCAACAGGGGGCTAACGGCTACACCTTC
>TRBJ1-1|few|-|TRBV15
CATSKPHTEAFF
TGTGCCACCAGCAAACCCCACACTGAAGCTTTCTTT
>TRBJ1-3|few|-|TRBV6-5
CASRSSGHSGNTIYF
TGTGCCAGCAGGTCATCAGGCCACTCTGGAAACACCATATATTTT
>TRBJ2-3|-|-|TRBV27
CASSFARDTQYF
TGTGCCAGCAGTTTTGCAAGAGATACGCAGTATTTT
>TRBJ2-3|-|TRBD2|TRBV28
CASSLAGGRSDTQYF
TGTGCCAGCAGTCTAGCGGGGGGGCGATCAGATACGCAGTATTTT
>TRBJ2-2|-|-|TRBV27
CASSTPNTGELFF
TGTGCCAGCAGTACCCCGAACACCGGGGAGCTGTTTTTT